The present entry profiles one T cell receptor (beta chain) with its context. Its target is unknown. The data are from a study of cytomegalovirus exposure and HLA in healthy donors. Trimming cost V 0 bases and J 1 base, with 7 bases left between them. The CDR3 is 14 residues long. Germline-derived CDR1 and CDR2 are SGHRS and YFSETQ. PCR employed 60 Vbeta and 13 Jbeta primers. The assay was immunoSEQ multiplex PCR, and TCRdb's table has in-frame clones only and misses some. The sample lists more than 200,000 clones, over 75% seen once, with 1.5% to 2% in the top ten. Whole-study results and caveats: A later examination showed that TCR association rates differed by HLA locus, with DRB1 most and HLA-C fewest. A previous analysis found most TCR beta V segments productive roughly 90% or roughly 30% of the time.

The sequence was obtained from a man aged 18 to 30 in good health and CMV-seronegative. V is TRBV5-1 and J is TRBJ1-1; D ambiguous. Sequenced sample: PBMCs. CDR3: CASSLDSGNTEAFF. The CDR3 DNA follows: TGCGCCAGCAGCTTGGATAGCGGGAACACTGAAGCTTTCTTT.